This T cell receptor beta chain was captured by sequencing in a study of IL-17A CD8 T cells in psoriatic arthritis synovium. Broadly, across the study: The goal of the study was to define the phenotype, molecular profile and function of synovial IL-17A+CD8+ T cells in psoriatic arthritis pathogenesis. Results the study describes overall, beyond this receptor: Because no psoriatic arthritis synovial tissue samples were available, cells were taken from synovial fluid instead of synovial tissue. Only a few patients were included in the TCR sequencing, a limited sample size that the authors acknowledged. Although over 4% of the repertoire was occupied by some individual clones, most synovial CD8+ subsets remained polyclonal.

After DNA extraction (Qiagen), TCRbeta V-D-J rearrangements underwent bias-controlled amplification and then high-throughput sequencing (immunoSEQ; Adaptive Biotech). In the original analysis: The immunoSEQ Analyzer platform was used to analyze productive sequences at the sequence level. Clonality was computed as 1 minus Pielou's evenness, ranging from 0 (highly polyclonal) to 1 (monoclonal). How much repertoires overlapped between subsets was quantified with the Morisita index, which goes from 0 (no similarity) to 1 (complete similarity). Imported from immuneACCESS, the table was reduced by TCRdb to in-frame sequences with V and J called. These copies leave out some clones; in studies compared against another copy, an unresolved V gene accounts for under half, and the cause of the remainder is not known. The V and J calls and clone size were taken over from that table, and D and trimming were inferred from the DNA. A total of a few thousand clones appear in this sample, less than 75% of them only once. The top ten clones comprise 11% to 15% of the sample.

Germline trimming amounts to 4 bases on V and 5 bases on J, with 9 as the count of junction bases outside the gene matches. CDR1 and CDR2 are read off the germline V gene as MGHRA and YSYEKL. The CDR3 holds 16 amino acids from the cysteine to the phenylalanine. CDR3 DNA is the only sequence kept; it has 48 bases, read in frame from the first base. Comment on this clone: The antigen this receptor binds is unknown. Per-nucleotide qualities are absent, and no much larger clonotype sits a single base away.

Synovial fluid effusions were aspirated from the actively inflamed joints of patients with psoriatic arthritis. For each patient, synovial fluid served as the source from which three memory CD8+ T cell populations were isolated by sorting: Tc1 cells (IL-17A-IFNgamma+), Tc17 cells (IL-17A+) and the bulk memory fraction, allowing their TCR repertoires to be compared. Psoriatic arthritis patients met the Classification of Psoriatic Arthritis Study Group (CASPAR) criteria. The bulk memory CD8+ T cell sort included CD45RA-CD27+/- cells together with CD45RA+CD27- cells. In three patients with psoriatic arthritis, sorted CD8+ T cell subsets from synovial fluid were put through TCRbeta sequencing. After isolation with Lymphoprep, synovial fluid mononuclear cells were cryopreserved in liquid nitrogen until use. Cryopreservation medium contained around 47% fetal calf serum and roughly 10% dimethyl sulfoxide.

The TCR comes from a human donor with psoriatic arthritis. Sequences were obtained from memory CD8+ T cells from synovial fluid. Interpreted using the paper, the cell subset or site label stands for: bulk memory CD8+ T cells (CD45RA-CD27+/- and CD45RA+CD27-). The V and J segments used are TRBV4-1 and TRBJ2-1; TRBD1 aligns with 9 central bases. The DNA sequence is given as TGCGCCAGCAGCCGACCGGGACAGGGCTCTAACAATGAGCAGTTCTTC. This codes for CASSRPGQGSNNEQFF.